Shown below are 18 T cell receptor beta chains from a single sample sequenced in a study of post-analysis software for immune sequencing data. General study results and limits: Five or six TRBV segments were significantly more frequent in patients than in controls. TRBV5-6, TRBV5-1 and TRBV20-1 were among these segments.

No antigen is known for these receptors. Prepared TCR beta cDNA libraries contained unique molecular identifiers. MiXCR, applied by TCRdb to the PCR reads, yields one record per CDR3 protein. Of around 710,000 distinct CDR3 sequences in the sample, 40% to 55% were seen once. The source material was blood. These receptors were collected from a girl under 18 with multiple sclerosis.

This clonotype turned up a few times. V is TRBV20-1 and J is TRBJ2-7; no definite D call. The CDR3 spans 10 residues. CDR1 and CDR2 (germline): DFQATT, SNEGSKA (reference sequence). For the CDR3, the DNA is TGCAGCGCCGGAGACCACGAGCAGTACTTC. Protein: CSAGDHEQYF.

This sequence joins TRBV19 and TRBJ1-5; possible D gene TRBD1, 6 bases. Germline CDR1 and CDR2: LNHDA and SQIVND (reference sequence). The ends were cut back, 6 bases at V and 7 bases at J, with 22 bases in the middle. This CDR3 has 16 residues. The DNA for the CDR3 is TGTGCCAGTAGCACCGACAGGAGTCATCTTAGCCAGCCCCAGCATTTT. Translated: CASSTDRSHLSQPQHF.

This clonotype was observed once. The J gene is TRBJ2-7, the V gene TRBV20-1; TRBD1 aligns across 7 bases. This CDR3 contains 14 residues. V lost 6 bases, J lost 3 bases, and 11 bases stayed unmatched. Germline V lookup: CDR1 DFQATT, CDR2 SNEGSKA (reference sequence). The chain's CDR3 is CSAKQPGQIYEQYF. The CDR3 nucleotides are TGCAGTGCCAAGCAACCGGGACAGATCTACGAGCAGTACTTC.

This CDR3 is CASSRRGAREKLFF. The CDR3, as DNA: TGTGCCAGCAGCCGGCGGGGGGCGCGGGAAAAACTGTTTTTT. The chain recombines TRBV16 with TRBJ1-4; TRBD1 is a possible D gene (6 bases). Germline V gives CDR1 KGHSY, CDR2 FQNENV. The V end lost 4 bases, the J end lost 8 bases, and 14 bases lay between the germline ends. This CDR3 comprises 14 residues.

This sequence joins TRBV5-6 and TRBJ2-7; maybe TRBD1 (5 bases). Germline assignment: CDR1 SGHDT and CDR2 YYEEEE. CDR3 size: 14 residues. Trimming shortened V by 4 bases and J by 0 bases, and 11 bases separated the two germline ends. The CDR3 is CASSEGASSYEQYF. The CDR3, as DNA: TGTGCCAGCAGCGAAGGGGCTTCCTCCTACGAGCAGTACTTC. The full variable domain, completed using reference TRBV5-6 and TRBJ2-7, is DAGVTQSPTHLIKTRGQQVTLRCSPKSGHDTVSWYQQALGQGPQFIFQYYEEEERQRGNFPDRFSGHQFPNYSSELNVNALLLGDSALYLCASSEGASSYEQYFGPGTRLTVT.

This sequence joins TRBV15 and TRBJ1-5; 7 bases are shared with TRBD1. Germline loops: CDR1 LNHNV, CDR2 YYDKDF (reference sequence). V shed 3 bases and J 11 bases; nucleotides not matched to a gene: 10. The CDR3 has 14 amino acids. CDR3 amino acids: CATSRPGQALAQHF. CDR3 DNA: TGTGCCACCAGCAGGCCCGGACAGGCCCTGGCCCAGCATTTT.

The genes are TRBV19 and TRBJ1-5; 12 bases align to TRBD1. Trimming cost V 0 bases and J 7 bases; bases outside gene matches: 7. The length of the CDR3 is 17 residues. Germline-derived CDR1 and CDR2 are LNHDA and SQIVND (reference sequence). CDR3 coding DNA: TGTGCCAGTAGTATAGAGCCGGGACAGGGGGCGTGGCAGCCCCAGCATTTT. It translates to CASSIEPGQGAWQPQHF.

The table lists this clonotype with a few counts. This sequence joins TRBV5-5 and TRBJ1-2; TRBD1 might be the D (6 bases). CDR3 length equals 17 residues. Germline V gives CDR1 SGHKS, CDR2 YYEKEE (reference sequence). V dropped 4 bases and J dropped 4 bases, with 23 bases sitting between them. The CDR3 nucleotides are TGTGCCAGCAGCGACCTATCTAGCCGGGACACAGTCTATGGCTACACCTTC. Protein sequence: CASSDLSSRDTVYGYTF.

This clonotype was detected only a few times. The chain has TRBV10-3 and TRBJ2-7; 11 positions match TRBD1. Germline V lookup: CDR1 ENHRY, CDR2 SYGVKD. The ends lost 10 bases at V and 5 bases at J; junction bases unmatched: 4. The CDR3 length is 12 residues. CDR3: CATGTGGHEQYF. CDR3 nucleotide sequence: TGTGCCACCGGGACAGGGGGTCACGAGCAGTACTTC.

Judged by abundance, this clonotype is large (0.1 to 1%). The chain employs TRBV28 and TRBJ2-3, with D tentatively TRBD2 (5 bases). Trimming pared 8 bases from V and 6 bases from J, leaving 9 bases between. Germline CDR1 MDHEN, CDR2 SYDVKM. There are 11 residues in the CDR3. The CDR3 region is CASLVADTQYF. CDR3 DNA: TGTGCCAGCCTAGTAGCGGATACGCAGTATTTT. Filled out from reference TRBV28 and TRBJ2-3, the complete variable domain reads DVKVTQSSRYLVKRTGEKVFLECVQDMDHENMFWYRQDPGLGLRLIYFSYDVKMKEKGDIPEGYSVSREKKERFSLILESASTNQTSMYLCASLVADTQYFGPGTRLTVL.

The chain joins TRBV24-1 to TRBJ1-4, with D unclear. The V gene lost 2 bases and the J gene lost 0 bases, with 9 bases spanning the gap. Germline lookup yields CDR1 KGHDR and CDR2 SFDVKD. CDR3 length: 16 amino acids. The CDR3 DNA is TGTGCCACCAGTGATTCAACGGTTGCAACTAATGAAAAACTGTTTTTT. Translated, it gives CATSDSTVATNEKLFF.

This clonotype showed up just a few times. The V and J genes are TRBV5-1 and TRBJ2-7; 8 bases line up with TRBD1. This CDR3 has 16 residues. Looked up from germline, CDR1 is SGHRS and CDR2 is YFSETQ. The V and J ends lost 4 bases and 2 bases, in that order; junction bases with no gene match: 11. The CDR3 region is CASSPRPGQEPYEQYF. DNA of the CDR3: TGCGCCAGCAGCCCTCGTCCGGGACAGGAACCCTACGAGCAGTACTTC.

This clonotype was seen more than once but under ten times. The CDR3 DNA follows: TGTGCCAGCAGCTTAGCGCGCACACTGCAAGAGACCCAGTACTTC. Protein: CASSLARTLQETQYF. The gene calls are TRBV7-9 and TRBJ2-5; D gene unclear. The germline gives CDR1 SEHNR, CDR2 FQNEAQ (reference sequence). The CDR3 spans 15 residues. V was pared by 0 bases and J by 2 bases, with 10 bases between. The entire variable domain, with the rest obtained from reference TRBV7-9 and TRBJ2-5, is as follows: DTGVSQNPRHKITKRGQNVTFRCDPISEHNRLYWYRQTLGQGPEFLTYFQNEAQLEKSRLLSDRFSAERPKGSFSTLEIQRTEQGDSAMYLCASSLARTLQETQYFGPGTRLLVL.

This clonotype was observed a handful of times. The chain joins TRBV4-2 to TRBJ2-1, with D unresolved. This CDR3 contains 14 residues. CDR1 is LGHNA and CDR2 is YNFKEQ in the germline V gene. Trimming stripped 0 bases from V and 7 bases from J, with 10 bases between. The CDR3 protein is CASSQDRGSNEQFF. The CDR3 bases are TGTGCCAGCAGCCAAGATCGTGGTAGTAATGAGCAGTTCTTC.

The chain carries TRBV18 and TRBJ1-5, with TRBD1 matching 8 bases. Per germline, CDR1 KGHSH and CDR2 LQKENI. V lost 1 base to trimming and J lost 2 bases; unmatched junction nucleotides: 7. This CDR3 spans 17 amino acids. CDR3 nucleotides: TGTGCCAGCTCACCACTGCCCCCGGGACAGGGCAATCAGCCCCAGCATTTT. Its translation is CASSPLPPGQGNQPQHF.

V gene TRBV4-3 combines with J gene TRBJ2-4, with 8 bases that match TRBD2. Matching the DNA end better, TRBJ2-7 makes the J call doubtful. Looked up from germline, CDR1 is LGHNA and CDR2 is YSLEER. CDR3 length equals 19 residues. CDR3 DNA sequence: TGCGCCAGCAGCCAAGTCCGCCAGGGAACAGCGGGGGTTTCGAACGAGCAGTACTTC. Amino acids: CASSQVRQGTAGVSNEQYF.

On this clonotype: The germline gene is not matched at one end of the junction; a read error may be the cause. The V call is TRBV15, the J call TRBJ2-1, with D possibly matching TRBD2 (5 bases). The CDR3 extends over 13 amino acids. Germline-derived CDR1 and CDR2 are LNHNV and YYDKDF (reference sequence). Here the CDR3 DNA reads TGTGCCGCCAGCAGAGAGGGCCGCTATGAGCAGTTCTTC. Its translation is CAASREGRYEQFF.

The chain has TRBV5-1 and TRBJ2-1; the match to TRBD1 covers 8 bases. The CDR3 totals 13 residues. Germline assignment: CDR1 SGHRS and CDR2 YFSETQ. J was trimmed by 8 bases and V by 5 bases; bases with no gene match: 6. CDR3 nucleotide sequence: TGCGCCAGCAGAGTGACAGGGGTCGATGAGCAGTTCTTC. This encodes CASRVTGVDEQFF.